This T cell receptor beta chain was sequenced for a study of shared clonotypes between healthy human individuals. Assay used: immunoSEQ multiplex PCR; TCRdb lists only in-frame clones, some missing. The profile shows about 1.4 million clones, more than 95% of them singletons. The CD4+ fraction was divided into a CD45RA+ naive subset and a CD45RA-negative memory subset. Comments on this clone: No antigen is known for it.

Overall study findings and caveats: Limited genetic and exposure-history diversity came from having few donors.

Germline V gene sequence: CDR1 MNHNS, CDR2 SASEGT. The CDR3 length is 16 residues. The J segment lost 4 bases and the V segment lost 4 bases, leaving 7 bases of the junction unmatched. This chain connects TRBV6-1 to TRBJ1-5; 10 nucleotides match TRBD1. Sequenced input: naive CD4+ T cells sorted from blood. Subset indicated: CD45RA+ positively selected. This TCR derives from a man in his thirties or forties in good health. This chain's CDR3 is CASSGGQGFWNQPQHF. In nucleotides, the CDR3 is TGTGCCAGCAGTGGGGGACAGGGGTTTTGGAATCAGCCCCAGCATTTT.